The rows below give T cell receptor beta chains drawn from one sample of a study of molecular identifiers for immune sequencing clone quantification. Via MiXCR, TCRdb re-called the PCR reads, giving one row per CDR3 protein. Found here are about 640,000 distinct CDR3 sequences, 15% to 20% of them singletons; the top ten hold roughly 0.83%. Sequencing used naive CD8+ T cells from blood, with Jurkat cell RNA spiked in. The receptors derive from a human donor in good health. Some libraries in this study had Jurkat cell RNA spiked in. Each CDR3 is given with its conserved first and last residue. The order of the fields is J gene, clone size, D gene, V gene, CDR3 protein, CDR3 DNA. A D gene is named only where the DNA matches it firmly. Clone size, where shown, is once, few, many, or a class for clones that have expanded.

TRBJ2-4 - TRBD1 TRBV19 CASSIGFRGQKNIQYF TGTGCCAGTAGTATCGGTTTTCGGGGACAGAAAAACATTCAGTACTTC
TRBJ2-7 many TRBD1 TRBV6-5 CASSYGQGTYEQYF TGTGCCAGCAGTTACGGACAGGGGACCTACGAGCAGTACTTC
TRBJ1-1 many - TRBV18 CASSPPGVNTEAFF TGTGCCAGCTCACCACCAGGGGTGAACACTGAAGCTTTCTTT
TRBJ2-1 many TRBD2 TRBV24-1 CATSDLPSTSGTHNEQFF TGTGCCACCAGTGATTTACCCTCGACTAGCGGGACACACAATGAGCAGTTCTTC
TRBJ2-3 - - TRBV11-3 CASSLDAGAGGGTDTQYF TGTGCCAGCAGCTTAGACGCCGGTGCAGGTGGTGGAACAGATACGCAGTATTTT
TRBJ2-7 many - TRBV11-2 CASSLGGGVPYF TGTGCCAGCAGCTTAGGTGGCGGGGTGCCGTACTTC
TRBJ2-2 many - TRBV6-5 CASSYAVGGELFF TGTGCCAGCAGTTACGCGGTAGGCGGGGAGCTGTTTTTT
TRBJ2-5 many TRBD1 TRBV9 CASSVEGQGTETQYF TGTGCCAGCAGCGTAGAGGGACAGGGGACCGAGACCCAGTACTTC
TRBJ2-7 - - TRBV5-6 CASSLAASRLPYEQYF TGTGCCAGCAGCTTGGCGGCCAGCCGACTCCCCTACGAGCAGTACTTC
TRBJ1-4 - - TRBV13 CASSLRGHPNEKLFF TGTGCCAGCAGCTTAAGGGGACATCCTAATGAAAAACTGTTTTTT
TRBJ1-6 many - TRBV2 CASSIRDPLRGSYNSPLHF TGTGCCAGCAGTATCAGGGACCCCCTCCGTGGCTCCTATAATTCACCCCTCCACTTT
TRBJ2-7 - TRBD2 TRBV27 CATTSGSSYEQYF TGTGCCACCACTAGCGGGAGCAGCTACGAGCAGTACTTC
TRBJ1-1 few TRBD1 TRBV18 CASSPSPGQGETEAFF TGTGCCAGCTCACCGTCACCGGGACAGGGAGAGACTGAAGCTTTCTTT
TRBJ1-1 few - TRBV13 CASSYGVLKAEAFF TGTGCCAGCAGCTACGGGGTCTTAAAGGCTGAAGCTTTCTTT
TRBJ1-3 - - TRBV30 CAARGGSGNIIYF TGTGCTGCGCGCGGCGGGTCTGGAAACATCATATATTTT
TRBJ2-1 - - TRBV6-2/TRBV6-3 CASSYAAGSVYEQFF TGTGCCAGCAGTTATGCGGCAGGGTCCGTGTATGAGCAGTTCTTC
TRBJ2-3 - - TRBV10-2 CASSESTGYSTDTQYF TGCGCCAGCAGTGAGTCGACGGGTTATAGCACAGATACGCAGTATTTT
TRBJ1-4 many TRBD1 TRBV30 CAWDPTGGNEKLFF TGTGCCTGGGACCCAACAGGGGGTAATGAAAAACTGTTTTTT
TRBJ1-2 - TRBD1 TRBV27 CASSRGTGVSGYTF TGTGCCAGCAGCCGCGGGACAGGGGTATCAGGCTACACCTTC
TRBJ1-5 many TRBD1 TRBV7-9 CASSQQGMGNQPQHF TGTGCCAGCAGCCAACAGGGGATGGGCAATCAGCCCCAGCATTTT
TRBJ2-1 many TRBD2 TRBV24-1 CATGASSGGMDEQFF TGTGCCACCGGGGCTTCTAGCGGGGGGATGGATGAGCAGTTCTTC
TRBJ2-2 few TRBD2 TRBV28 CASSEGLAGLNTGELFF TGTGCCAGCAGTGAGGGACTAGCGGGACTGAACACCGGGGAGCTGTTTTTT
TRBJ2-7 few - TRBV30 CAWSVSTLYEQYF TGTGCCTGGAGTGTAAGTACCCTCTACGAGCAGTACTTC
TRBJ1-1 - TRBD1 TRBV27 CASFHRGRDTEAFF TGTGCCAGCTTCCACAGGGGGCGCGACACTGAAGCTTTCTTT
TRBJ2-1 few - TRBV7-9 CATGSTWDPYNEQFF TGTGCCACCGGTTCTACGTGGGACCCTTACAATGAGCAGTTCTTC
TRBJ2-3 few - TRBV9 CASSVGTIPDTQYF TGTGCCAGCAGCGTAGGCACGATCCCAGATACGCAGTATTTT
TRBJ1-1 many - TRBV4-3 CASSQDNRMNTEAFF TGCGCCAGCAGCCAAGATAACAGGATGAACACTGAAGCTTTCTTT
TRBJ2-3 - TRBD2 TRBV12-3/TRBV12-4 CASGAGGIDTQYF TGTGCCAGCGGAGCGGGGGGGATAGATACGCAGTATTTT
TRBJ1-2 many TRBD1 TRBV6-6 CASKEDRGLYGYTF TGTGCCAGCAAGGAAGACAGGGGGTTGTATGGCTACACCTTC
TRBJ1-4 many TRBD1 TRBV4-1 CASSQETGNNEKLFF TGCGCCAGCAGCCAAGAGACAGGGAATAATGAAAAACTGTTTTTT
TRBJ1-2 many TRBD1 TRBV6-5 CASSTLRQGLTPRGYTF TGTGCCAGCAGTACCCTCCGACAGGGGTTAACTCCAAGAGGCTACACCTTC
TRBJ2-5 few TRBD2 TRBV6-6 CASSRQAGGSHQETQYF TGTGCCAGCAGCCGACAAGCGGGGGGCTCGCACCAAGAGACCCAGTACTTC
TRBJ1-2 few - TRBV12-3/TRBV12-4 CATPAKVPGYTF TGTGCCACCCCCGCGAAGGTACCGGGCTACACCTTC
TRBJ2-3 many - TRBV4-3 CASSQNVAGGNLADTQYF TGCGCCAGCAGCCAAAACGTCGCCGGAGGGAATTTGGCAGATACGCAGTATTTT
TRBJ2-7 many TRBD1 TRBV7-9 CASRGQSSYEQYF TGTGCCAGCCGGGGACAGAGCTCCTACGAGCAGTACTTC
TRBJ1-2 many - TRBV7-2 CASSLSSGRGGYTF TGTGCCAGCAGCTTAAGTTCAGGCCGCGGCGGCTACACCTTC
TRBJ2-1 - - TRBV14 CASSQRGRWNERFF TGTGCCAGCAGCCAAAGAGGGAGGTGGAATGAGCGGTTCTTC